This T cell receptor beta chain was documented in a study of synovial regulatory T cells in juvenile arthritis (dated by TCRdb to between 2014 and 2016). Study-level background: Of the sequenced patients, over five received methotrexate, one received methotrexate plus infliximab, three were therapy-naive, and one had no treatment information. Using matched patient samples, the researchers compared TCRbeta CDR3 repertoires across three groups: blood iaTreg cells, other blood Treg cells and synovial fluid Treg cells. Effector T cell subsets from the study cohort were also sequenced for comparisons, but the Treg dataset by itself includes only blood Treg cells and synovial fluid Treg cells. Treg and Teff subsets from 10 or so JIA patients with active disease were included in the TCR repertoire comparisons.

The paper's findings and limits, for the study overall: iaTreg TCR repertoires were found to be largely private across patients and to partially overlap with synovial Teff and blood CPL repertoires. Synovial Treg cells shared more CDR3 sequences with iaTreg cells than with other blood Treg cells; Chao-Jaccard similarity confirmed closer relation. Lower TCR diversity was observed in blood iaTreg cells than in other blood Treg cells, consistent with antigen-driven expansion.

The protocol used for the library was the immunoSEQ multiplex PCR assay. TCRbeta CDR3 sequencing was carried out by Adaptive Biotechnologies. Turning to the authors' computational methods: To assess repertoire similarity, the researchers used the Chao-modified Jaccard index along with median clonotype overlap taken from 200 random subsamples at equal sample size. The similarity analyses were based on either productive nucleotide sequences or amino acid sequences translated in silico. Hierarchical clustering with single linkage and t-SNE based on Chao-modified Jaccard distances were used to compare repertoires. Repertoire diversity was measured with the Renyi index after sample size normalisation across a range of alpha values. The immuneACCESS repertoire file appears here via TCRdb, limited to in-frame rearrangements. These files lack a portion of the clones; in checked studies, under half of the deficit traces to unresolved V genes, and the cause of the others is not known. V and J calls and clone size come straight from that table; D and trimming were deduced from the DNA. The sample table holds 650 to 950 clones. In total, the top ten clones hold roughly 5% of the sample.

This clone qualifies as medium-sized (0.01 to 0.1%) by its frequency, with no count on file. It lacks a known antigen. HLA-DR+ Treg cells were designated as iaTreg cells, which were found to be more frequent in NO ID than ID patients at Tend and were hypothesised to expand during inflammation. TCR repertoires were obtained from approximately eleven juvenile idiopathic arthritis patients with active disease who had not reached inactive disease, of whom 3 were polyarticular and 8 were oligoarticular. The median age of the TCR-sequenced patients was just under 12 years (range roughly 2.2-25), and their median disease duration was approximately seven years (range 0.2-19.1). The samples used for TCR repertoire analysis were collected at two centres in Italy. Peripheral blood mononuclear cells were separated on a Histopaque-1077 density gradient and then cryopreserved in about 90% FCS with approximately 10% DMSO.

This receptor was identified in a donor aged 2-35 years with juvenile idiopathic arthritis. The sequenced material came from Treg cells from blood. The cell subset or site label here, explained by the study, means: HLA-DR+ inflammation-associated blood Treg cells.

CDR3 protein: CASSPRLQYF. This chain joins TRBV7-9 to TRBJ2-3; TCRdb names TRBD2, which stays unverified in the absence of DNA. CDR1 and CDR2 are drawn from the germline V gene (reference sequence): SEHNR, FQNEAQ. Including the terminal cysteine and phenylalanine, the CDR3 comprises 10 residues. The DNA sequence is not available.